This T cell receptor beta chain derives from a study of type 1 regulatory T cells. Whole-study context: T-allo10 is a Tr1-enriched, alloantigen-specific CD4 T cell product made in vitro. Study observations and caveats: Type 1 regulatory T cells had a more restricted TCR repertoire than non-type 1 regulatory T cells.

One entry per CDR3 protein, called by TCRdb with MiXCR from the reads. The data hold tens of thousands of distinct CDR3 sequences, with approximately 12% observed a single time. For this clonotype: Its specificity is not known. A much larger clone lies one base from this, so it may be a read error.

Germline-derived CDR1 and CDR2 are SQVTM and ANQGSEA. This CDR3 comprises 12 residues. V was trimmed by 4 bases and J by 6 bases, leaving 12 bases between them. The clonotype comes from a human donor in good health. The V and J genes are TRBV29-1 and TRBJ1-1; D is ambiguous. The sequenced sample was cultured non-Tr1 T cells, either the whole culture or a sorted T cell fraction (not recorded which). CDR3 sequence: CSVVTADAEAFF. The DNA of the CDR3 is TGCAGCGTTGTGACGGCGGACGCTGAAGCTTTCTTT.